This TCR beta chain was retrieved from a study of T cell repertoires in cytomegalovirus infection. Study-level information: Public TCR beta signatures indicated both CMV infection and matching HLA type. Study-level findings and limits: Within the response measured ex vivo, HLA-C-restricted CMV-specific TCR beta clonotypes were dominant. Summed frequency of shared TCR beta families picked out CMV carriers who also had the relevant HLA.

TCRdb analysed the reads with MiXCR anew, one entry per CDR3 protein. The table includes about 310,000 distinct CDR3 sequences, roughly a sixth detected once. With respect to this clonotype: Antigen specificity is unknown.

This CDR3 is 17 amino acids long. CDR1 SGHTA and CDR2 FQGTGA come from the germline V gene. The V segment lost 2 bases and the J segment 6 bases; nucleotides outside the gene matches: 12. The chain is built from TRBV7-3 and TRBJ2-1; 8 bases are a match to TRBD2. This receptor was identified in a human donor in good health (CMV status not recorded). Some clones in this sample may be carry-over from other donors' samples. Sequencing was done on a sample of PBMCs. The CDR3 spells CASSLRPGTSLGNEQFF. In nucleotides, the CDR3 is TGTGCCAGCAGCTTACGACCTGGGACTAGTTTAGGCAATGAGCAGTTCTTC.